The source of this T cell receptor (beta chain) is a study of T cells after yellow fever vaccination. This CDR3 has 13 residues. V was shortened by 7 bases and J by 8 bases, with 15 bases between the two germline ends. In making TCR cDNA, 5'RACE template switching added a universal primer site and UMIs to it. TCRdb re-called the 5' RACE reads through MiXCR, storing one row per CDR3 protein. This sample has hundreds of thousands of distinct CDR3 sequences; approximately 18% occur once, and the top ten carry over 15%. This receptor was obtained from a young man who received the YFV17D yellow fever vaccine. J is TRBJ2-1 and V is TRBV12-3 or TRBV12-4; tentative D call: TRBD2 (6 bases). The sequencing used PBMCs, collected before the yellow fever booster vaccination. CDR3 bases: TGTGCCAGCATATCCTTTCCGGGGGATGAGCAGTTCTTC. Its translation: CASISFPGDEQFF.